This T cell receptor beta chain was found in a study of OX40 agonist ivuxolimab in advanced cancers. The study's findings and limits: Part of the nonresponder group also had normalized T-cell clonal expansion that was low. Among the lowest peripheral clonal expansion occurred in 0.1-3.0 mg/kg partial responders.

Clones were read by immunoSEQ multiplex PCR, and TCRdb kept only the in-frame ones, dropping some. The data show 60,000 to 65,000 clones, approximately 80% seen once. Details on this clone: The antigen is undetermined.

The CDR3 consists of 17 residues. Germline V gene data show CDR1 as SEHNR and CDR2 as FQNEAQ (reference sequence). After removal of 1 base from V and 0 bases from J, the junction contained 6 bases not matched to a gene. This TCR derives from an adult with an advanced solid tumor such as melanoma, head and neck, liver or kidney cancer. The chain is built from TRBV7-9 and TRBJ2-3, with 8 nucleotides matching TRBD2. This specimen was CD4+ or CD8+ T cells sorted from blood, taken in a trial of the OX40 agonist ivuxolimab. The CDR3 nucleotides are TGTGCCAGCAGCTTAGAAAGTCTAGCGGGCAGCACAGATACGCAGTATTTT. As protein: CASSLESLAGSTDTQYF.